This TCR beta chain emerged from a study of cytomegalovirus exposure and HLA in healthy donors. The J segment lost 0 bases and the V segment lost 5 bases, leaving 6 bases of the junction unmatched. CDR1 is SGHRS, CDR2 YFSETQ, per germline. There are 16 residues in the CDR3. This PCR relied on a set of 60 Vbeta primers and 13 Jbeta primers. Repertoires were generated with immunoSEQ multiplex PCR, while TCRdb's copy carries only in-frame clones and drops some. The sample has about 260,000 clones, roughly four fifths seen once; the top ten hold about 2%. This rearrangement joins TRBV5-1 to TRBJ2-7; 12 nucleotides agree with TRBD2. The TCR originated in a woman aged 40 to 50 in good health and CMV-seropositive. The sample was PBMCs. The CDR3 coding sequence is TGCGCCAGCAGGTTGACTAGCGGGAGCACCTCCTACGAGCAGTACTTC. The encoded protein is CASRLTSGSTSYEQYF.